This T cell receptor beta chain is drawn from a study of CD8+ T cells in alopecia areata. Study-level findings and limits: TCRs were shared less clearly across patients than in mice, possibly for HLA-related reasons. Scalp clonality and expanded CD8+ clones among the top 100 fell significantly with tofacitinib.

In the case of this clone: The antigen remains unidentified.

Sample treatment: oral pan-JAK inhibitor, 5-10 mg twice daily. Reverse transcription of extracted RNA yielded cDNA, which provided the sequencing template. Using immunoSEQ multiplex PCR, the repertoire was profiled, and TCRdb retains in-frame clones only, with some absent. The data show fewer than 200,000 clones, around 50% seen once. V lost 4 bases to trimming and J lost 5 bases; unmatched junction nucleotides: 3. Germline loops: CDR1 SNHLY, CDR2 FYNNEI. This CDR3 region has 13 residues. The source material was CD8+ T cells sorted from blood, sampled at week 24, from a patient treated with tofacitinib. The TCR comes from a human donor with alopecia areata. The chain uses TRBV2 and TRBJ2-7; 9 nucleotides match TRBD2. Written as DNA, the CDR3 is TGTGCCAGCAGTGCGATAGCGGGGGACGAGCAGTACTTC. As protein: CASSAIAGDEQYF.